This T cell receptor beta chain is drawn from a study of graft-versus-host responses after intestinal transplantation. The CDR3 is 16 amino acids. Germline V gene lookup returns CDR1 SGDLS and CDR2 YYNGEE. V trimming: 3 bases; J trimming: 1 base; junction bases outside the gene matches: 7. Here immunoSEQ multiplex PCR was the method, and the copy in TCRdb shows in-frame clones only, minus some. The sample includes just under 65,000 clones, 90% of them seen just once. To note about this clone: Its antigen is unknown.

The rearrangement uses TRBV9 and TRBJ2-5; 9 bases are shared with TRBD1. The clonotype comes from a human donor who was the organ donor for an intestinal transplant. Sequences were derived from unstimulated CD8+ T cells sorted from spleen or lymph node cells, sampled before transplant. The chain's CDR3 is CASSAGDRASQETQYF. CDR3 nucleotides: TGTGCCAGCAGCGCTGGGGACAGGGCGTCCCAAGAGACCCAGTACTTC.